Listed here are 28 T cell receptor beta chains from one sample, sequenced in a study of blood T cells in healthy people across ages. PCR was performed a second time for about 7 to 12 cycles using a sample-barcoded 5' primer and a J-beta primer mix. MiXCR was run by TCRdb on the 5' RACE reads, yielding one entry per CDR3 protein. The sample includes about 840,000 distinct CDR3 sequences, just under 30% of them seen just once. These data were also filed under a second study, of T cells of mothers and their children.

The sequenced material came from blood. The receptors here all came from a middle-aged woman in good health.

This clonotype was seen repeatedly, ten times or more. This sequence joins TRBV6-5 and TRBJ2-1; the D gene is possibly TRBD1 (6 bases). Germline CDR1 is MNHEY and CDR2 is SVGAGI. With 6 bases removed from V and 6 bases from J, the gap between germline ends came to 12 bases. The CDR3 spans 13 residues. The CDR3 is CASRPGAGNEQFF. The CDR3 bases are TGTGCCAGCAGACCAGGGGCGGGCAATGAGCAGTTCTTC.

The chain is built from TRBV7-9 and TRBJ2-2; D might be TRBD2 (5 bases). The CDR3 has 15 amino acids. Germline values: CDR1 SEHNR, CDR2 FQNEAQ (reference sequence). V was shortened by 3 bases and J by 2 bases, with 10 bases between the two germline ends. The CDR3 DNA reads as TGTGCCAGCAGCTTGCGGACTCCCAACACCGGGGAGCTGTTTTTT. Protein: CASSLRTPNTGELFF.

The sample holds many counts of this clonotype. The V call is TRBV20-1, the J call TRBJ2-7; D is ambiguous. The CDR3 is 17 amino acids. Trimming left V 0 bases short and J 0 bases short, with 18 bases between. The germline V gene encodes CDR1 DFQATT and CDR2 SNEGSKA (reference sequence). The CDR3 sequence: CSARDLGPLFSSYEQYF. CDR3 nucleotides: TGCAGTGCTAGAGATCTGGGCCCCCTATTTAGCTCCTACGAGCAGTACTTC.

This clonotype was detected ten times or more. The chain is built from TRBV4-2 and TRBJ2-1; TRBD2 is a possible D gene (7 bases). Trimming stripped 3 bases from V and 7 bases from J, with 22 bases between. CDR1 is LGHNA and CDR2 is YNFKEQ in the germline V gene. The CDR3 sequence is 17 residues long. The DNA for the CDR3 is TGTGCCAGCAGCCAGGATCTCGATCGGGGGGCAAGGAATGAGCAGTTCTTC. Translating it yields CASSQDLDRGARNEQFF.

The CDR3 DNA reads as TGTGCCAGCACCTTTGGGGGTGGCAGGGCGAACACTGAAGCTTTCTTT. Translating it yields CASTFGGGRANTEAFF. The chain couples TRBV5-4 to TRBJ1-1; tentative D call: TRBD1 (5 bases). V lost 6 bases, J lost 1 base, and 19 bases lay in between. The CDR3 covers 16 residues. Germline V CDR1 and CDR2: SGHNT, YYREEE (reference sequence). Combining the CDR3 with reference TRBV5-4 and TRBJ1-1 gives the whole variable domain ETGVTQSPTHLIKTRGQQVTLRCSSQSGHNTVSWYQQALGQGPQFIFQYYREEENGRGNFPPRFSGLQFPNYSSELNVNALELDDSALYLCASTFGGGRANTEAFFGQGTRLTVV.

This clonotype was counted ten times or more. The genes are TRBV6-5 and TRBJ2-7; maybe TRBD1 (6 bases). V was pared by 2 bases and J by 0 bases, with 11 bases between. CDR1 and CDR2 from the germline V gene are MNHEY and SVGAGI. This CDR3 spans 15 amino acids. The CDR3 protein is CASSYADRGSYEQYF. The CDR3 DNA follows: TGTGCCAGCAGTTACGCGGACAGAGGCTCCTACGAGCAGTACTTC.

This clonotype was counted many times. A read error may explain this, as a much larger clone is one base away. The rearrangement joins TRBV4-1 to TRBJ2-7; D gene ambiguous. CDR1 MGHRA and CDR2 YSYEKL come from the germline V gene. The CDR3 covers 14 residues. The CDR3 nucleotides are TGCTCCAGCAGCCGACCCCAGGATACCTACGAGCAGTACTTC. It codes for CSSSRPQDTYEQYF.

This chain joins TRBV28 and TRBJ2-5, with D possibly being TRBD1 (5 bases). Germline CDR1 is MDHEN and CDR2 is SYDVKM. The CDR3 is made up of 15 amino acids. V lost 5 bases and J 11 bases, leaving 24 bases between the germline ends. The CDR3 DNA sequence: TGTGCCAGCAGTCCCCCCAAAAGTCAGGGTTACGGGCAGTACTTC. Translating it yields CASSPPKSQGYGQYF.

V and J are TRBV19 and TRBJ2-3; D is unresolved. Trimming removed 3 bases from V and 8 bases from J, with 18 bases in between. Germline V CDR1 and CDR2: LNHDA, SQIVND (reference sequence). The CDR3 has 15 residues. CDR3 residues: CASSMSVQALGTQYF. Here the CDR3 DNA reads TGTGCCAGTAGTATGAGTGTTCAAGCGCTCGGTACGCAGTATTTT. Together with reference TRBV19 and TRBJ2-3, the CDR3 gives the full variable domain: DGGITQSPKYLFRKEGQNVTLSCEQNLNHDAMYWYRQDPGQGLRLIYYSQIVNDFQKGDIAEGYSVSREKKESFPLTVTSAQKNPTAFYLCASSMSVQALGTQYFGPGTRLTVL.

This clonotype occurred many times. The rearrangement uses TRBV7-2 and TRBJ2-5; D is perhaps TRBD1 or TRBD2 (5 bases each). Germline CDR1 is SGHTA and CDR2 is FQGNSA. This CDR3 has 13 residues. The V end was cut by 7 bases, the J end by 1 base, with 10 bases between. The DNA of the CDR3 is TGTGCCAGCAATCCAGGGACCCAAGAGACCCAGTACTTC. Its protein is CASNPGTQETQYF. Based on the CDR3 plus reference TRBV7-2 and TRBJ2-5, the full variable domain is GAGVSQSPSNKVTEKGKDVELRCDPISGHTALYWYRQSLGQGLEFLIYFQGNSAPDKSGLPSDRFSAERTGGSVSTLTIQRTQQEDSAVYLCASNPGTQETQYFGPGTRLLVL.

The rearrangement links TRBV7-9 to TRBJ1-2; D remains ambiguous. Germline CDR1 and CDR2: SEHNR and FQNEAQ (reference sequence). The V and J ends lost 1 base and 12 bases respectively, with 12 bases between them. CDR3 length: 12 residues. The CDR3: CASSLDVAEHTF. Written as DNA, the CDR3 is TGTGCCAGCAGCTTAGACGTGGCAGAACACACCTTC.

In its sample, this clonotype was seen many times. V is TRBV20-1 and J is TRBJ2-7, with D possibly being TRBD1 (7 bases). Germline V CDR1 and CDR2: DFQATT, SNEGSKA (reference sequence). CDR3 size: 15 residues. V was clipped by 6 bases and J by 2 bases, with 20 bases between them. CDR3 sequence: CSARDAGQQPYEQYF. As DNA, the CDR3 is TGCAGTGCCAGGGATGCGGGACAGCAGCCCTACGAGCAGTACTTC.

This clonotype was seen many times. The genes are TRBV29-1 and TRBJ2-3; D is unclear. The V gene lost 4 bases and the J gene lost 0 bases, with 11 bases spanning the gap. The CDR3 is made up of 14 amino acids. The germline V gene has CDR1 SQVTM and CDR2 ANQGSEA. For the CDR3, the DNA is TGCAGCGTTGCTTCTGTATCTAGCACAGATACGCAGTATTTT. This codes for CSVASVSSTDTQYF.

This clonotype has a count of ten or more. The chain carries TRBV5-1 and TRBJ2-7; D may correspond to TRBD1 or TRBD2 (5 bases each). The ends were cut back, 4 bases at V and 1 base at J, with 15 bases in the middle. This CDR3 is 15 amino acids long. From germline, CDR1 is SGHRS and CDR2 YFSETQ. The CDR3 reads CASSTDGTFSYEQYF. The CDR3 DNA reads TGCGCCAGCAGCACAGATGGGACGTTTTCCTACGAGCAGTACTTC.

This clonotype has at least ten counts. The rearrangement links TRBV12-3 or TRBV12-4 to TRBJ2-1, with D possibly matching TRBD2 (7 bases). Trimming stripped 7 bases from V and 8 bases from J, with 21 bases between. This CDR3 comprises 15 residues. CDR3 sequence reads: CASNLGGLLNHEQFF. The CDR3, as DNA: TGTGCCAGCAACTTAGGGGGACTACTAAACCATGAGCAGTTCTTC.

This clonotype was detected ten times or more. The chain is built from TRBV6-2 or TRBV6-3 and TRBJ2-1; 7 bases are shared with TRBD1. The J segment lost 1 base and the V segment lost 2 bases, leaving 11 bases of the junction unmatched. Germline values: CDR1 MNHEY, CDR2 SVGEGT. CDR3 length equals 18 residues. As DNA, the CDR3 is TGTGCCAGCAGTTACCGAGGGGGCAGGCTAGCATCCTACAATGAGCAGTTCTTC. Translation gives CASSYRGGRLASYNEQFF.

The chain combines TRBV20-1 with TRBJ2-3, with D uncertain. CDR1 is DFQATT and CDR2 is SNEGSKA in the germline V gene (reference sequence). This CDR3 is built from 11 residues. V was shortened by 6 bases and J by 0 bases, with 4 bases between the two germline ends. The CDR3: CSALSTDTQYF. The CDR3 coding sequence is TGCAGTGCCCTCAGCACAGATACGCAGTATTTT.

J is TRBJ2-5 and V is TRBV12-3 or TRBV12-4; D remains ambiguous. V was cut by 4 bases and J by 5 bases, with 8 bases left in between. The CDR3 covers 12 residues. CDR3: CASSWAGETQYF. The CDR3 nucleotides read TGTGCCAGCAGTTGGGCCGGGGAGACCCAGTACTTC.

The chain has TRBV20-1 and TRBJ1-5; D ambiguous. Between the trimmed V and J ends, which lost 3 bases and 4 bases, there was a span of 13 bases. Germline CDR1 and CDR2: DFQATT and SNEGSKA (reference sequence). This CDR3 comprises 14 residues. The DNA for the CDR3 is TGCAGTGCTAGCCCCCCCGAGGGAAATCAGCCCCAGCATTTT. This encodes CSASPPEGNQPQHF.

This clonotype has ten or more counts. In DNA, the CDR3 is TGTGCCAGCAGCCCCTTGGGGGTTCTTACAGATACGCAGTATTTT. It encodes CASSPLGVLTDTQYF. V is TRBV7-2 and J is TRBJ2-3; D tentatively fits TRBD1 or TRBD2 (5 bases each). Between the trimmed V and J ends, which lost 5 bases and 3 bases, there was a span of 15 bases. CDR3 length: 15 residues. CDR1 and CDR2 from the germline V gene are SGHTA and FQGNSA.

The rearrangement joins TRBV18 to TRBJ1-1; D unresolved. With 5 bases removed from V and 6 bases from J, the gap between germline ends came to 22 bases. The CDR3 length is 16 residues. CDR1 is KGHSH, CDR2 LQKENI, per germline. As DNA, the CDR3 is TGTGCCAGCTCATTCGTGCCTAGGACCCCCAGGTCTGAAGCTTTCTTT. Translated: CASSFVPRTPRSEAFF.

J is TRBJ2-7 and V is TRBV27, with 8 bases fitting TRBD1. From germline, CDR1 is MNHEY and CDR2 SMNVEV (reference sequence). V shed 3 bases and J 5 bases; nucleotides not matched to a gene: 12. CDR3 length: 16 amino acids. In DNA, the CDR3 is TGTGCCAGCAGTTTGATAGCCCGGCAGGGGGCGAACGAGCAGTACTTC. It specifies CASSLIARQGANEQYF.

This clonotype was detected many times. This sequence joins TRBV28 and TRBJ2-1, with TRBD1 matching over 8 bases. Germline-derived CDR1 and CDR2 are MDHEN and SYDVKM. This CDR3 region has 17 residues. Trimming removed 6 bases from V and 3 bases from J; junction bases left unmatched: 13. The CDR3 nucleotides are TGTGCCAGCAGGACCACCGTGACAGGGGTGAACTACAATGAGCAGTTCTTC. Translated: CASRTTVTGVNYNEQFF. Full variable domain (rest looked up from reference TRBV28 and TRBJ2-1): DVKVTQSSRYLVKRTGEKVFLECVQDMDHENMFWYRQDPGLGLRLIYFSYDVKMKEKGDIPEGYSVSREKKERFSLILESASTNQTSMYLCASRTTVTGVNYNEQFFGPGTRLTVL.

The J gene is TRBJ2-1, the V gene TRBV4-1; TRBD1 matches 9 bases. The CDR3 has 14 amino acids. Germline V gene sequence: CDR1 MGHRA, CDR2 YSYEKL. Trimming removed 8 bases from V and 7 bases from J; junction bases left unmatched: 9. CDR3 nucleotides: TGCGCCAGCGGCCGGGACAGGGCTGGAAATGAGCAGTTCTTC. Amino acids: CASGRDRAGNEQFF.

This clonotype has a count of ten or more. The chain carries TRBV12-3 or TRBV12-4 and TRBJ2-1; maybe TRBD2 (6 bases). The length of the CDR3 is 14 residues. Trimming cost V 1 base and J 2 bases, with 6 bases left between them. The CDR3: CASSLGTTYNEQFF. Written as DNA, the CDR3 is TGTGCCAGCAGTTTAGGGACTACCTACAATGAGCAGTTCTTC.

The chain links TRBV7-9 to TRBJ1-6; possibly TRBD1 for D (6 bases). The CDR3 is 16 residues long. Trimming shortened V by 1 base and J by 7 bases, and 14 bases separated the two germline ends. Germline V CDR1 and CDR2: SEHNR, FQNEAQ (reference sequence). DNA for the CDR3: TGTGCCAGCAGCTTAGGGGCCGGGACACAGAATTCACCCCTCCACTTT. Its translation: CASSLGAGTQNSPLHF. Based on the CDR3 plus reference TRBV7-9 and TRBJ1-6, the full variable domain is DTGVSQNPRHKITKRGQNVTFRCDPISEHNRLYWYRQTLGQGPEFLTYFQNEAQLEKSRLLSDRFSAERPKGSFSTLEIQRTEQGDSAMYLCASSLGAGTQNSPLHFGNGTRLTVT.

J is TRBJ1-1 and V is TRBV19; D might be TRBD1 (5 bases). Germline lookup yields CDR1 LNHDA and CDR2 SQIVND (reference sequence). The CDR3 contains 14 residues. Trimming stripped 6 bases from V and 0 bases from J, with 11 bases between. In nucleotides, the CDR3 is TGTGCCAGTAGAGGACGGACAATGAACACTGAAGCTTTCTTT. Protein: CASRGRTMNTEAFF.

This clonotype was seen ten or more times. The chain couples TRBV4-3 to TRBJ2-5, with D possibly being TRBD1 or TRBD2 (5 bases each). The CDR3 length is 17 residues. V lost 1 base and J 2 bases, leaving 17 bases between the germline ends. Germline CDR1 LGHNA, CDR2 YSLEER. The CDR3 sequence: CASSQGVYRGRQETQYF. CDR3 nucleotides: TGCGCCAGCAGCCAAGGAGTTTATCGGGGACGACAAGAGACCCAGTACTTC.